These T cell receptor beta chains were read from a single sample in a study of T-cell reconstitution after alpha-beta-depleted transplantation in children. TCRdb reprocessed the PCR reads via MiXCR and lists one record per CDR3 protein. This sample has 450,000 to 600,000 distinct CDR3 sequences, with roughly 18% found just once. Source: PBMCs from the stem cell graft donor, taken from the stem cell graft. Receptors were obtained from a human donor who donated a stem cell graft to a child with acute lymphoblastic leukemia. CDR3s include the opening cysteine and the closing phenylalanine or tryptophan. D genes are given only for firm matches. The size of a clone is reported for some rows only, either as once, few or many, or as a class for expanded clones.

d_call	v_call	clone_size	j_call	cdr3_aa	cdr3_nt
TRBD2	TRBV11-2	once	TRBJ2-1	CASSRSFPLAGANEQFF	TGTGCCAGCAGCCGATCATTTCCACTAGCGGGAGCGAATGAGCAGTTCTTC
-	TRBV3-1	-	TRBJ2-1	CASRRTDYNEQFF	TGTGCCAGCAGGCGCACAGATTACAATGAGCAGTTCTTC
TRBD1	TRBV7-9	few	TRBJ1-1	CASTKGDRVENTEAFF	TGTGCCAGCACAAAGGGGGACAGGGTGGAAAACACTGAAGCTTTCTTT
-	TRBV20-1	-	TRBJ2-1	CSVSGYKNEQFF	TGCAGTGTTAGCGGTTATAAGAATGAGCAGTTCTTC
TRBD1	TRBV20-1	many	TRBJ2-7	CSVPGQGASEQYF	TGCAGTGTACCGGGACAGGGGGCTAGCGAGCAGTACTTC
-	TRBV20-1	few	TRBJ2-1	CSARTESSYNEQFF	TGCAGTGCGAGGACAGAAAGCTCCTACAATGAGCAGTTCTTC
TRBD1	TRBV5-4	few	TRBJ2-7	CASSQDRALEQYF	TGTGCCAGCAGCCAGGACAGGGCCCTCGAGCAGTACTTC
-	TRBV12-3/TRBV12-4	few	TRBJ2-1	CASSLQSRHEQFF	TGTGCCAGCAGTCTGCAAAGTAGGCATGAGCAGTTCTTC
TRBD1	TRBV11-2	few	TRBJ1-6	CASSLEGQSNSPLHF	TGTGCCAGCAGCTTGGAGGGACAGTCGAATTCACCCCTCCACTTT
-	TRBV25-1	few	TRBJ2-5	CASRGKYPQETQYF	TGTGCCAGCAGAGGAAAATATCCTCAAGAGACCCAGTACTTC
-	TRBV2	-	TRBJ2-3	CASSVGRRGADTQYF	TGTGCCAGCAGTGTCGGCAGGAGGGGCGCAGATACGCAGTATTTT
-	TRBV6-2/TRBV6-3	-	TRBJ2-3	CASNFVAASTDTQYF	TGTGCCAGCAATTTTGTAGCGGCTAGCACAGATACGCAGTATTTT
-	TRBV5-1	few	TRBJ2-7	CASSPEMPPYEQYF	TGCGCCAGCAGTCCCGAGATGCCACCCTACGAGCAGTACTTC
-	TRBV7-9	-	TRBJ1-1	CASSPHGGEAFF	TGTGCCAGCAGCCCCCATGGGGGGGAAGCTTTCTTT
-	TRBV7-9	-	TRBJ2-3	CASSLDPASTDTQYF	TGTGCCAGCAGCTTAGATCCAGCGAGCACAGATACGCAGTATTTT
-	TRBV27	many	TRBJ2-1	CASSLQGGYNEQFF	TGTGCCAGCAGTTTACAGGGAGGCTACAATGAGCAGTTCTTC
-	TRBV29-1	-	TRBJ2-3	CSVEQARDTQYF	TGCAGCGTTGAACAGGCCCGGGATACGCAGTATTTT
TRBD1	TRBV2	few	TRBJ1-5	CASRPGQGGGQPQHF	TGTGCCAGCAGGCCAGGACAGGGAGGTGGGCAGCCCCAGCATTTT
-	TRBV15	few	TRBJ2-3	CATSRDPGRGGTQYF	TGTGCCACCAGCAGAGATCCGGGGCGTGGGGGTACGCAGTATTTT
-	TRBV21-1	-	TRBJ2-4	CASSKAGLKNIQYF	TGTGCCAGCAGCAAAGCGGGACTCAAAAACATTCAGTACTTC
-	TRBV20-1	few	TRBJ2-1	CSQENRIPGFYNEQFF	TGCAGCCAAGAGAACCGAATTCCGGGATTTTACAATGAGCAGTTCTTC
-	TRBV24-1	few	TRBJ2-7	CATRGEGGSSYEQYF	TGTGCCACCAGGGGTGAAGGGGGGAGTTCCTACGAGCAGTACTTC
-	TRBV23-1	-	TRBJ2-5	CASSQLARSEETQYF	TGCGCCAGCAGTCAATTGGCTAGGTCAGAAGAGACCCAGTACTTC
-	TRBV4-1	-	TRBJ2-5	CASSHNPWETQYF	TGCGCCAGCAGCCACAACCCATGGGAGACCCAGTACTTC
TRBD2	TRBV11-1	-	TRBJ2-7	CASSLGAGTSGVSPTKEYF	TGTGCCAGCAGCTTAGGGGCGGGGACTAGCGGTGTTAGTCCTACGAAGGAGTACTTC
TRBD1	TRBV7-9	-	TRBJ1-1	CASSSGLQGGEAFF	TGTGCCAGCAGCTCCGGACTCCAGGGGGGTGAAGCTTTCTTT
-	TRBV5-1	few	TRBJ2-1	CASSLGGIATQFF	TGCGCCAGCAGCTTGGGCGGGATCGCCACGCAGTTCTTC
-	TRBV5-1	few	TRBJ1-1	CASSGATEAFF	TGCGCCAGCAGTGGAGCCACTGAAGCTTTCTTT
-	TRBV29-1	-	TRBJ2-2	CSVETGFHGGELFF	TGCAGCGTTGAAACCGGGTTTCATGGCGGGGAGCTGTTTTTT
-	TRBV6-1	-	TRBJ2-7	CASRVGPVGSYEQYF	TGTGCCAGCAGGGTGGGACCAGTGGGCTCCTACGAGCAGTACTTC
-	TRBV7-9	few	TRBJ2-1	CASSLQADVEQFF	TGTGCCAGCAGCTTACAGGCCGATGTAGAGCAGTTCTTC
-	TRBV19	few	TRBJ2-7	CASSIVAGSYEQYF	TGTGCCAGTAGTATAGTTGCCGGGTCCTACGAGCAGTACTTC
-	TRBV9	many	TRBJ2-1	CASSVEGYNEQFF	TGTGCCAGCAGCGTAGAGGGGTACAATGAGCAGTTCTTC
-	TRBV7-9	few	TRBJ1-1	CASKQNTEAFF	TGTGCCAGCAAACAGAACACTGAAGCTTTCTTT
-	TRBV12-3/TRBV12-4	few	TRBJ2-4	CASRGNRLAKNIQYF	TGTGCCAGCAGGGGGAACAGGCTAGCCAAAAACATTCAGTACTTC
TRBD2	TRBV29-1	few	TRBJ2-7	CSVGSAGGYEQYF	TGCAGCGTTGGTTCGGCGGGAGGGTACGAGCAGTACTTC
TRBD1	TRBV29-1	-	TRBJ2-7	CSVEKGDRAGEQYF	TGCAGCGTTGAAAAGGGGGACAGGGCGGGGGAGCAGTACTTC
-	TRBV9	-	TRBJ1-6	CASSVGGPHYNSPLHF	TGTGCCAGCAGCGTAGGAGGGCCCCACTATAATTCACCCCTCCACTTT
-	TRBV27	few	TRBJ1-5	CASSLFQYQPQHF	TGTGCCAGCAGTTTATTTCAGTATCAGCCCCAGCATTTT
-	TRBV5-1	-	TRBJ1-1	CASSLANPGLRQEAFF	TGCGCCAGCAGCTTGGCGAATCCGGGGTTGCGGCAAGAAGCTTTCTTT
-	TRBV5-1	-	TRBJ2-7	CASSSGRTYEQYF	TGCGCCAGCAGCTCCGGGAGAACTTACGAGCAGTACTTC
-	TRBV29-1	-	TRBJ2-7	CSVVRTESYEQYF	TGCAGCGTTGTAAGAACTGAGTCCTACGAGCAGTACTTC
TRBD1	TRBV5-5	-	TRBJ2-6	CASSLDSGQGAGANVLTF	TGTGCCAGCAGCTTGGATTCGGGACAGGGAGCTGGGGCCAACGTCCTGACTTTC
TRBD1	TRBV6-5	-	TRBJ2-1	CASSYSPPSLQGAYNEQFF	TGTGCCAGCAGTTACTCGCCACCTTCATTACAGGGGGCCTACAATGAGCAGTTCTTC
-	TRBV27	few	TRBJ2-7	CASSWSGGSYEQYF	TGTGCCAGCAGTTGGTCAGGGGGGAGTTACGAGCAGTACTTC
TRBD1	TRBV5-1	few	TRBJ1-4	CASSGGQGTNEKLFF	TGCGCCAGCAGCGGGGGACAGGGGACTAATGAAAAACTGTTTTTT
-	TRBV25-1	-	TRBJ2-5	CASSDLYQETQYF	TGTGCCAGCAGTGATCTGTACCAAGAGACCCAGTACTTC
TRBD1	TRBV12-3/TRBV12-4	few	TRBJ2-1	CASSNRQGNEQFF	TGTGCCAGCAGTAACCGACAGGGCAATGAGCAGTTCTTC
-	TRBV20-1	-	TRBJ1-5	CSAREQGGDNQPQHF	TGCAGTGCTAGAGAGCAGGGAGGGGACAATCAGCCCCAGCATTTT
TRBD1	TRBV10-3	few	TRBJ1-5	CAISEQGAAQPQHF	TGTGCCATCAGTGAACAGGGGGCTGCGCAGCCCCAGCATTTT
-	TRBV7-9	few	TRBJ1-3	CASSPNGNTIYF	TGTGCCAGCAGCCCAAATGGAAACACCATATATTTT
-	TRBV25-1	-	TRBJ1-5	CASTSGMGQPQHF	TGTGCCAGCACCTCAGGGATGGGGCAGCCCCAGCATTTT
TRBD1	TRBV9	-	TRBJ2-7	CASSGGTGGYYEQYF	TGTGCCAGCAGCGGCGGGACAGGGGGCTACTACGAGCAGTACTTC
TRBD1	TRBV10-3	-	TRBJ1-1	CAISSSTGAEGNTEAFF	TGTGCCATCAGTTCTTCAACAGGGGCGGAAGGGAACACTGAAGCTTTCTTT
-	TRBV20-1	few	TRBJ2-2	CSARAPRENGELFF	TGCAGTGCTAGAGCCCCCCGGGAGAACGGGGAGCTGTTTTTT